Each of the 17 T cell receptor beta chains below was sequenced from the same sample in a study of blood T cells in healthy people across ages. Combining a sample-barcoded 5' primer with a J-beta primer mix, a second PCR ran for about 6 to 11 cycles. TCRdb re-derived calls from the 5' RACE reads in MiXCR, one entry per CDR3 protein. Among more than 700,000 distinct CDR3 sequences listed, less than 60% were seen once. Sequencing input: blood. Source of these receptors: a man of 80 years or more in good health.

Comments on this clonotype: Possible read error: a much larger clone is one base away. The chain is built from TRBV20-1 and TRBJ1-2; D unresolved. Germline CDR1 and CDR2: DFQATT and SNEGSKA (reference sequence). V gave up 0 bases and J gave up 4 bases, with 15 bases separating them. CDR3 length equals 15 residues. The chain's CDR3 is CSARDVKVSSYGYTF. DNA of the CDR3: TGCAGTGCTAGAGATGTGAAGGTATCGAGCTATGGCTACACCTTC.

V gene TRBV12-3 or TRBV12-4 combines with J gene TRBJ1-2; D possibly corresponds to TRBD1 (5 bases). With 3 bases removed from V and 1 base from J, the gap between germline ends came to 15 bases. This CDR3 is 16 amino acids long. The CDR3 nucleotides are TGTGCCAGCAGTTTGATGCCAGGGAGGGATAACTATGGCTACACCTTC. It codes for CASSLMPGRDNYGYTF.

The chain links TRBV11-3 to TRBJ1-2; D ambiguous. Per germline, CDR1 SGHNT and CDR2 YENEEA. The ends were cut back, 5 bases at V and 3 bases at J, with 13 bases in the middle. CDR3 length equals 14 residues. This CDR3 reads CASSLGLTDYGYTF. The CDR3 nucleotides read TGTGCCAGCAGCCTTGGGTTAACAGACTATGGCTACACCTTC.

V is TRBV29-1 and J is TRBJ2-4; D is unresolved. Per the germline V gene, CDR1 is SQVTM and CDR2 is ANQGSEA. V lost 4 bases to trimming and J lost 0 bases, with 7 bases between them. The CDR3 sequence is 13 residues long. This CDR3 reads CSVGEVAKNIQYF. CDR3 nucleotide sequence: TGCAGCGTTGGCGAGGTAGCCAAAAACATTCAGTACTTC.

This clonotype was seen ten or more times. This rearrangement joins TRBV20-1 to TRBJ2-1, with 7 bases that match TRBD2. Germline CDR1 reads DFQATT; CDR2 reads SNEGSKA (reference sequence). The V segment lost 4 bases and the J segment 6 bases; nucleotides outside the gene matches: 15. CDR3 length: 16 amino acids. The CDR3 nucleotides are TGCAGTGCTATAAAGTCCAGCGGGGCCGGCGGCAATGAGCAGTTCTTC. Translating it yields CSAIKSSGAGGNEQFF.

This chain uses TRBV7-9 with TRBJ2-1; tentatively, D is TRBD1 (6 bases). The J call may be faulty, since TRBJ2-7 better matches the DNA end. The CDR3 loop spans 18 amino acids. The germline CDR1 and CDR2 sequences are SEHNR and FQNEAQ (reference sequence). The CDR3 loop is CASSPGLAGAASYNEQYF. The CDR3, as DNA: TGTGCCAGCAGCCCCGGGTTGGCAGGGGCAGCCTCCTACAATGAGCAGTACTTC.

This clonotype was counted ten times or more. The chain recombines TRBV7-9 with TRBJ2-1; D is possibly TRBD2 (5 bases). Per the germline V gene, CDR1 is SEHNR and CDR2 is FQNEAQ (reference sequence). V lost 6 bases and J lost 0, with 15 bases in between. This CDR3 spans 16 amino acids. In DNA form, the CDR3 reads TGTGCCAGCAGTATAATAACGGGGAGCTCCTACAATGAGCAGTTCTTC. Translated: CASSIITGSSYNEQFF.

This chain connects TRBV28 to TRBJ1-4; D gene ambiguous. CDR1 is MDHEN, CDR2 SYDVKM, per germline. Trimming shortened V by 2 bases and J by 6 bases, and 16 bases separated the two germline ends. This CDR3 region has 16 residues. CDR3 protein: CASSLEGGGYHEKLFF. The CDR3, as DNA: TGTGCCAGCAGTTTAGAGGGAGGAGGGTACCATGAAAAACTGTTTTTT.

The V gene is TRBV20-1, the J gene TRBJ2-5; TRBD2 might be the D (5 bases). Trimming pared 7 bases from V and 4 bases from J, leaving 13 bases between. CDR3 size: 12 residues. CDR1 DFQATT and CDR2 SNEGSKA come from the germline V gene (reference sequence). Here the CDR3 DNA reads TGCAGTGGAGGGAGAGGAAGAGAGACCCAGTACTTC. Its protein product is CSGGRGRETQYF.

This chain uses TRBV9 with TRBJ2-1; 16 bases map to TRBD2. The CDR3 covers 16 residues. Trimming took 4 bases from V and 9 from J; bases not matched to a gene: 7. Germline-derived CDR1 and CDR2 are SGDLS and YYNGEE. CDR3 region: CASSFGTSGRAGEQFF. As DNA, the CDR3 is TGTGCCAGCAGCTTCGGGACTAGCGGGAGGGCCGGTGAGCAGTTCTTC.

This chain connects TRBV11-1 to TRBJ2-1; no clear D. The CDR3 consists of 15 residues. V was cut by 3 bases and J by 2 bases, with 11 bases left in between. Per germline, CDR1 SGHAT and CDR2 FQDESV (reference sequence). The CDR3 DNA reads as TGTGCCAGCAGCTTTGAAGGGATACCCTACAATGAGCAGTTCTTC. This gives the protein CASSFEGIPYNEQFF.

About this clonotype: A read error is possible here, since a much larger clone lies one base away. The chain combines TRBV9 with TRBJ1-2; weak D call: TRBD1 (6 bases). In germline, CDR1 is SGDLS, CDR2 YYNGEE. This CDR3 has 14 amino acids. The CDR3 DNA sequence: TGTGCCTGCAGCGTAGGGGGGGACCTTTATGGCTACACCTTC. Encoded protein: CACSVGGDLYGYTF.

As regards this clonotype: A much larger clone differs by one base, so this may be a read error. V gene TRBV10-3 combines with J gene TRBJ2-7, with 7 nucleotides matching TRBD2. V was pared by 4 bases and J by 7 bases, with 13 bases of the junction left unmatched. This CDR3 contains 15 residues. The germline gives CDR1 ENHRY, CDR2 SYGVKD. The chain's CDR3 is CAISGEGRSYNEQYF. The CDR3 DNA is TGTGCCATCAGTGGGGAGGGCAGGTCCTACAATGAGCAGTACTTC.

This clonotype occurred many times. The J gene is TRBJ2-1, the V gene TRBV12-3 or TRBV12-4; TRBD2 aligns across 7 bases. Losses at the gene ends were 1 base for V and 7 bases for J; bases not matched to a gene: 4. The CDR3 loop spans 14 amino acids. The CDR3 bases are TGTGCCAGCAGTTTAGGGCGGGAGTATAATGAGCAGTTCTTC. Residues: CASSLGREYNEQFF.

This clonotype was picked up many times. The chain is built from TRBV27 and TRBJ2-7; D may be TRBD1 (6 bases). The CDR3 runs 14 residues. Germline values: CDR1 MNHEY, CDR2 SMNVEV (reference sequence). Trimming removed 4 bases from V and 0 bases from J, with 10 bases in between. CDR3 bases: TGTGCCAGCAGTTCCCGGGACATCTCCTACGAGCAGTACTTC. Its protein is CASSSRDISYEQYF.

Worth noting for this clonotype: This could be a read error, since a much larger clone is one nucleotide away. CDR3 nucleotides: TGTGCCAGCAGCACCCGGGCAGGGGGAAGCACAGGTACGCAGTATTTT. Protein product: CASSTRAGGSTGTQYF. This chain links TRBV7-6 with TRBJ2-3; 7 nucleotides line up with TRBD1. There are 16 residues in the CDR3. The germline V gene encodes CDR1 SGHVS and CDR2 FNYEAQ. Using reference TRBV7-6 and TRBJ2-3 for the parts outside the CDR3, the full variable domain is GAGVSQSPRYKVTKRGQDVALRCDPISGHVSLYWYRQALGQGPEFLTYFNYEAQQDKSGLPNDRFSAERPEGSISTLTIQRTEQRDSAMYRCASSTRAGGSTGTQYFGPGTRLTVL.

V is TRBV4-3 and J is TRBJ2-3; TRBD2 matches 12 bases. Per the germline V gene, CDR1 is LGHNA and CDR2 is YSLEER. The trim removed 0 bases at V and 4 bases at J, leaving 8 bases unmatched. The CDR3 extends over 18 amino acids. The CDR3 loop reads CASSQDQLAGGASDTQYF. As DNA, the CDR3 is TGCGCCAGCAGCCAAGATCAACTAGCGGGGGGCGCGTCAGATACGCAGTATTTT.